This is a list of T cell receptor beta chains from one sample in a study of blood T cells in healthy people across ages. TCRdb re-called the 5' RACE reads with MiXCR, one entry per CDR3 protein. The data contain around 1.1 million distinct CDR3 sequences, 30% to 40% of them singletons. The specimen was blood. These TCRs come from a man in his late teens or twenties in good health. Both conserved end residues are part of each CDR3. A D gene is named only where the DNA matches it firmly. Clone size is shown for a subset of rows, as once, few, many or a class of expanded clone.

clone size,J gene,D gene,CDR3 length,V gene,CDR3 protein,CDR3 DNA
few,TRBJ1-1,-,13,TRBV5-1,CASSPGQSTEAFF,TGCGCCAGCAGCCCGGGCCAATCCACTGAAGCTTTCTTT
-,TRBJ2-1,TRBD2,16,TRBV9,CASSLAGGSPYNEQFF,TGTGCCAGCAGCTTAGCGGGGGGCAGTCCCTACAATGAGCAGTTCTTC
few,TRBJ1-6,-,14,TRBV25-1,CASSLQGLNSPLHF,TGTGCCAGCAGTCTCCAGGGGTTAAATTCACCCCTCCACTTT
few,TRBJ2-4,-,17,TRBV7-2,CASSLKGGSLAKNIQYF,TGTGCCAGCAGCTTAAAGGGCGGGTCCTTAGCCAAAAACATTCAGTACTTC
-,TRBJ2-5,-,13,TRBV7-3,CASSLVAQETQYF,TGTGCCAGCAGCTTAGTCGCCCAAGAGACCCAGTACTTC
-,TRBJ1-4,TRBD1,16,TRBV18,CASSLGGTGIREKLFF,TGTGCCAGCTCCCTCGGCGGGACAGGGATACGGGAAAAACTGTTTTTT
-,TRBJ1-1,-,15,TRBV6-6,CASSSDKQRDTEAFF,TGTGCCAGCAGTTCGGACAAACAAAGGGACACTGAAGCTTTCTTT
few,TRBJ1-4,-,14,TRBV20-1,CSARDTRDNEKLFF,TGCAGTGCTAGGGACACTCGGGATAATGAAAAACTGTTTTTT
-,TRBJ1-4,TRBD1,15,TRBV9,CASSRPGQEPEKLFF,TGTGCCAGCAGCCGCCCGGGACAGGAACCCGAAAAACTGTTTTTT
few,TRBJ2-7,-,12,TRBV24-1,CATSDTYNEQYF,TGTGCCACCAGTGATACCTACAATGAGCAGTACTTC
-,TRBJ2-7,-,14,TRBV6-5,CASSPGGRPYEQYF,TGTGCCAGCAGTCCAGGGGGGAGGCCCTACGAGCAGTACTTC
few,TRBJ2-5,-,15,TRBV20-1,CSAVGATESQETQYF,TGCAGTGCCGTCGGCGCAACAGAAAGCCAAGAGACCCAGTACTTC
few,TRBJ2-3,TRBD2,14,TRBV6-5,CASRPGGGGNTQYF,TGTGCCAGCAGACCGGGGGGGGGCGGGAATACGCAGTATTTT
few,TRBJ1-2,TRBD1,14,TRBV12-3/TRBV12-4,CASRGQVANYGYTF,TGTGCCAGCAGGGGACAGGTAGCTAACTATGGCTACACCTTC
few,TRBJ2-3,-,16,TRBV28,CASSIPTTTSTDTQYF,TGTGCCAGCAGCATACCCACAACGACAAGCACAGATACGCAGTATTTT
-,TRBJ2-3,-,17,TRBV10-3,CAISESRDPTAADTQYF,TGTGCCATCAGTGAGTCGAGGGACCCAACTGCCGCAGATACGCAGTATTTT
-,TRBJ1-2,-,11,TRBV6-5,CASTGWDGHTF,TGTGCCAGCACAGGGTGGGATGGCCACACCTTC